This T cell receptor beta chain was sequenced during a study of blood T cell repertoires in COVID-19. The wider study: From the United States, Italy and Spain came samples of acute and convalescent COVID-19. The analysed material was cDNA or gDNA that came from T cells, B-cell-depleted T cells, or PBMCs.

Under the authors' procedure: By means of reference gene primer amplification, nucleated cell counts were estimated. Measured with immunoSEQ multiplex PCR; TCRdb has only the in-frame clones, and not every one. V and J calls and clone size follow that table, whereas D and trimming were derived from the DNA. This repertoire shows roughly 49,000 clones, 68% found once; its top ten account for about 8.1%. V lost 5 bases to trimming and J lost 2 bases, with 19 bases between them. Looked up from germline, CDR1 is PRHDT and CDR2 is FYEKMQ (reference sequence). This CDR3 has 16 residues. The genes are TRBV13 and TRBJ2-7; D gene ambiguous. The specimen sequenced was peripheral blood. This receptor was taken from a woman in her 70s with acute or convalescent COVID-19. Written as DNA, the CDR3 is TGTGCCAGCAGCCCCCGTAGGAGCCCAGTTACCTACGAGCAGTACTTC. Translating it yields CASSPRRSPVTYEQYF.